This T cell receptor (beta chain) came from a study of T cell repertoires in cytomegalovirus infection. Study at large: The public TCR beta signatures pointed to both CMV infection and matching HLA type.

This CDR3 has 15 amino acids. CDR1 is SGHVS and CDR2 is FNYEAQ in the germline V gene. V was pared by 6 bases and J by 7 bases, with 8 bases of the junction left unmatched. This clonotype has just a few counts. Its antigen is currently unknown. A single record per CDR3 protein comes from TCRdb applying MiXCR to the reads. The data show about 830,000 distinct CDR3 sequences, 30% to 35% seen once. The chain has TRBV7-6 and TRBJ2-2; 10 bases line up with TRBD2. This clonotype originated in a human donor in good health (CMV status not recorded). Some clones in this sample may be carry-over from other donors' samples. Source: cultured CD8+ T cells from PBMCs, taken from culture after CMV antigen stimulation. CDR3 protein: CASRGLAVAGGELFF. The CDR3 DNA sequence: TGTGCCAGCAGAGGACTAGCGGTCGCAGGCGGGGAGCTGTTTTTT.